The 11 T cell receptor beta chains listed next were all sequenced from one sample in a study of T cells in localized non-small cell lung cancer. Sequencing used immunoSEQ multiplex PCR; TCRdb keeps in-frame clones, though not all of them. The data contain about 24,000 clones, around nine tenths of them seen just once; the ten biggest clones take up about 2.9%. The material sequenced was peripheral blood, taken before any cancer treatment. All receptors derive from a woman aged 40-69 years with stage I lung adenocarcinoma.

This chain uses TRBV5-1 with TRBJ2-5, with D tentatively TRBD1 or TRBD2 (6 bases each). CDR3 size: 23 residues. Between the trimmed V and J ends, which lost 2 bases and 5 bases, there was a span of 40 bases. Germline V gene lookup returns CDR1 SGHRS and CDR2 YFSETQ. Here the CDR3 DNA reads TGCGCCAGCAGCTTTCGACCCCTAGAAGACCGGAGGGGGGTGGCCCTCACCGGGGAGACCCAGTACTTC. Residues: CASSFRPLEDRRGVALTGETQYF. Full variable domain (remainder filled in from reference TRBV5-1 and TRBJ2-5): KAGVTQTPRYLIKTRGQQVTLSCSPISGHRSVSWYQQTPGQGLQFLFEYFSETQRNKGNFPGRFSGRQFSNSRSEMNVSTLELGDSALYLCASSFRPLEDRRGVALTGETQYFGPGTRLLVL.

The J gene is TRBJ2-7, the V gene TRBV29-1; 9 positions agree with TRBD2. Germline V gene lookup returns CDR1 SQVTM and CDR2 ANQGSEA. The CDR3 consists of 16 residues. The ends lost 1 base at V and 1 base at J; junction bases unmatched: 8. The CDR3 reads CSVEGGRLAGSYEQYF. The DNA for the CDR3 is TGCAGCGTTGAAGGGGGGAGGCTAGCGGGGTCCTACGAGCAGTACTTC.

This sequence joins TRBV28 and TRBJ2-7, with D perhaps matching TRBD2 (5 bases). Germline CDR1 is MDHEN and CDR2 is SYDVKM. The CDR3 totals 15 residues. The V gene lost 5 bases and the J gene lost 2 bases, with 16 bases spanning the gap. This CDR3 reads CASSQESGYAYEQYF. The DNA of the CDR3 is TGTGCCAGCAGTCAGGAGTCGGGATACGCCTACGAGCAGTACTTC.

The genes are TRBV19 and TRBJ1-5, with unresolved D. This CDR3 contains 14 residues. CDR1 is LNHDA, CDR2 SQIVND, per germline (reference sequence). V was trimmed by 7 bases and J by 4 bases, leaving 14 bases between them. In DNA, the CDR3 is TGTGCCAGTAAGGTGGAGACCTCGAATCAGCCCCAGCATTTT. Protein product: CASKVETSNQPQHF.

This sequence joins TRBV5-1 and TRBJ2-3, with TRBD2 matching 10 bases. Per the germline V gene, CDR1 is SGHRS and CDR2 is YFSETQ. This CDR3 has 16 residues. The junction had 3 bases not matched to a gene; V was cut back by 0 bases and J by 2 bases. In DNA, the CDR3 is TGCGCCAGCAGCTTGGGCGGACTAGCGGACACAGATACGCAGTATTTT. It yields the protein CASSLGGLADTDTQYF.

This sequence joins TRBV6-1 and TRBJ1-5; D gene uncertain. V was shortened by 2 bases and J by 0 bases, with 11 bases between the two germline ends. Per germline, CDR1 MNHNS and CDR2 SASEGT. The CDR3 length is 16 residues. The CDR3, as DNA: TGTGCCAGCAGTGAACAAGTATTGGTTAGCAATCAGCCCCAGCATTTT. Encoded protein: CASSEQVLVSNQPQHF.

This clone appeared once. V gene TRBV6-1 combines with J gene TRBJ2-5; perhaps TRBD1 as D (5 bases). CDR3 length: 14 amino acids. V lost 0 bases and J lost 4, with 9 bases in between. Germline CDR1 and CDR2: MNHNS and SASEGT. This chain's CDR3 is CASSEASGAETQYF. CDR3 in DNA: TGTGCCAGCAGTGAAGCTAGTGGGGCAGAGACCCAGTACTTC.

The chain has TRBV6-6 and TRBJ1-1; D gene uncertain. The ends were cut back, 1 base at V and 5 bases at J, with 8 bases in the middle. Germline loops: CDR1 MNHNY, CDR2 SVGAGI (reference sequence). The CDR3 spans 13 residues. The CDR3 region has the DNA TGTGCCAGCAGTTACTTCGGGGAGACTGAAGCTTTCTTT. Translated, it gives CASSYFGETEAFF.

The chain has TRBV5-1 and TRBJ2-3; D may be TRBD1 (6 bases). The ends were cut back, 0 bases at V and 1 base at J, with 9 bases in the middle. Germline V gene lookup returns CDR1 SGHRS and CDR2 YFSETQ. This CDR3 comprises 15 residues. This CDR3 reads CASSLGAGGTDTQYF. The CDR3 DNA is TGCGCCAGCAGCTTGGGGGCAGGGGGCACAGATACGCAGTATTTT.

In DNA, the CDR3 is TGTGCCAGCAGCCCCCAGGTGGGGGGGTTGAGCACAGATACGCAGTATTTT. This encodes CASSPQVGGLSTDTQYF. This chain joins TRBV7-8 and TRBJ2-3; 7 bases fit TRBD2. The CDR3 runs 17 residues. Trimming took 5 bases from V and 0 from J; bases not matched to a gene: 11. Germline V gene sequence: CDR1 SGHVS, CDR2 FQNEAQ.

This clone showed up just once. This chain's CDR3 is CATARGGGDTDTQYF. DNA for the CDR3: TGTGCCACCGCTCGAGGCGGCGGGGATACAGATACGCAGTATTTT. The rearrangement links TRBV10-3 to TRBJ2-3, with TRBD2 as a possible D gene (6 bases). This CDR3 is built from 15 residues. The germline CDR1 and CDR2 sequences are ENHRY and SYGVKD. Trimming took off 10 bases at V and 3 bases at J, with 20 bases between the two ends.